These T cell receptor beta chains were read from a single sample in a study of blood T cell repertoires in COVID-19. Sequencing used immunoSEQ multiplex PCR; TCRdb keeps in-frame clones, though not all of them. The table shows around 190,000 clones, with around 79% occurring only once. Sequencing was carried out using peripheral blood. The receptors shown here come from a woman aged 50 to 65 with acute or convalescent COVID-19. Each CDR3 is given without its conserved first and last residue.

j_call | v_call | cdr3_aa
TRBJ2-7 | TRBV5-4 | ASSFERGSSYEQY
TRBJ2-2 | TRBV2 | ASSVIRSGELF
TRBJ1-2 | TRBV4-2 | ASSPQVPRGYT
TRBJ2-7 | TRBV12-3/TRBV12-4 | ASSAGQGYEQY
TRBJ1-1 | TRBV5-1 | ASSPLQVNTEAF
TRBJ1-1 | TRBV7-2 | AGQTGFPKNTEAF
TRBJ1-2 | TRBV18 | ASSPGQPFYGYT
TRBJ2-7 | TRBV19 | ASSIRAGGYEQY
TRBJ2-2 | TRBV5-4 | ASSLGPSWSTGELF
TRBJ1-6 | TRBV6-5 | ASTRDRGYNSPLH
TRBJ2-7 | TRBV5-1 | ASSTGPGTGGSGSYEQY
TRBJ2-5 | TRBV7-2 | ASSLAGGGETQY
TRBJ2-7 | TRBV9 | ASSVGSSITYEQY
TRBJ2-3 | TRBV15 | ATSRKRQGTVTDTQY
TRBJ2-7 | TRBV19 | ASSFSTGEQY
TRBJ2-7 | TRBV5-4 | ASSPAGTSGSHEQY
TRBJ2-6 | TRBV5-1 | ASSLGTGGSGANVLT
TRBJ2-2 | TRBV21-1 | ASSKIPGKGTGELF
TRBJ2-7 | TRBV24-1 | ATNHRGLERDEQY
TRBJ2-3 | TRBV18 | ASSPQIAGGPQDTQY
TRBJ1-1 | TRBV5-4 | ASSAPGQWNTEAF
TRBJ1-2 | TRBV19 | ASSTGPYGYT
TRBJ1-2 | TRBV7-9 | ASSPLGANYGYT
TRBJ1-1 | TRBV7-2 | ASSLAQGGGGTEAF
TRBJ2-1 | TRBV6-1 | ASSEALAGGENEQF
TRBJ2-1 | TRBV25-1 | AIRQVYNEQF
TRBJ1-5 | TRBV18 | ASSPPGAGGEQPQH
TRBJ2-7 | TRBV20-1 | SASRRLDSYYEQY